This TCR beta chain was documented in a study of sequential checkpoint blockade in melanoma. As for the study in general: Arm A got nivolumab then ipilimumab; arm B the reverse, 1:1.

The repertoire was sequenced with immunoSEQ multiplex PCR; TCRdb's copy has only in-frame clones and lacks some. Seen here are nearly 11,000 clones, under 85% observed once, and the top ten hold approximately 10%. The sample's treatment: randomized to nivolumab then ipilimumab (arm A) or the reverse (arm B). Sorted cells were live CD3+CD8+, lacking CD19 and CD56, from PBMCs. The CDR3 consists of 13 residues. V lost 4 bases, J lost 6 bases, and 11 bases lay in between. The germline V gene has CDR1 SNHLY and CDR2 FYNNEI. The chain links TRBV2 to TRBJ2-3; D is possibly TRBD2 (5 bases). The material sequenced was CD8+ T cells sorted from blood (inferred from file names), taken from a patient given nivolumab and ipilimumab in sequence. The sequence was collected from a human donor with melanoma. The CDR3: CASSAEGWDTQYF. For the CDR3, the DNA is TGTGCCAGCAGTGCCGAGGGCTGGGATACGCAGTATTTT.